These T cell receptor beta chains were read from a single sample in a study of vaccination and CD4 T cells after COVID-19. Via MiXCR, TCRdb re-called the PCR reads, giving one row per CDR3 protein. The sample includes about 9,800 distinct CDR3 sequences, 30% to 45% seen only once; the top ten take about a sixth. No antigen has been identified for these receptors. Sequencing was carried out using CD4+ T cells from blood, cultured in vitro. These receptors were taken from a human donor who had recovered from COVID-19. Both conserved end residues are part of each CDR3. The D gene is left open where the match is weak. Clone size is shown for a subset of rows, as once, few, many or a class of expanded clone.

clone_size: .; d_call: .; v_call: TRBV4-1; j_call: TRBJ1-2; cdr3_aa: CASSQERGGGYGYTF; cdr3_nt: TGCGCCAGCAGCCAAGAAAGGGGGGGAGGCTATGGCTACACCTTC
clone_size: few; d_call: .; v_call: TRBV7-8; j_call: TRBJ2-2; cdr3_aa: CASSLNTGELFF; cdr3_nt: TGTGCCAGCAGCCTGAACACCGGGGAGCTGTTTTTT
clone_size: .; d_call: .; v_call: TRBV5-1; j_call: TRBJ1-1; cdr3_aa: CASSTDTGTEAFF; cdr3_nt: TGCGCCAGCAGCACCGACACGGGCACTGAAGCTTTCTTT
clone_size: .; d_call: .; v_call: TRBV7-2; j_call: TRBJ2-2; cdr3_aa: CASSLAGANTGELFF; cdr3_nt: TGTGCCAGCAGCTTAGCGGGGGCGAACACCGGGGAGCTGTTTTTT
clone_size: .; d_call: .; v_call: TRBV6-5; j_call: TRBJ1-2; cdr3_aa: CASSYSGGGGYTF; cdr3_nt: TGTGCCAGCAGTTACTCCGGGGGGGGTGGCTACACCTTC
clone_size: .; d_call: TRBD2; v_call: TRBV6-5; j_call: TRBJ2-7; cdr3_aa: CASSYDKQRGGQQHYEQYF; cdr3_nt: TGTGCCAGCAGTTACGACAAACAACGGGGGGGCCAGCAACACTACGAGCAGTACTTC
clone_size: few; d_call: TRBD2; v_call: TRBV30; j_call: TRBJ2-2; cdr3_aa: CAWSGASGGFSTGELFF; cdr3_nt: TGTGCCTGGAGTGGGGCTAGCGGGGGGTTTAGTACCGGGGAGCTGTTTTTT
clone_size: .; d_call: .; v_call: TRBV7-7; j_call: TRBJ2-5; cdr3_aa: CASSYGPNRETQYF; cdr3_nt: TGTGCTAGCAGCTACGGGCCCAACAGAGAGACCCAGTACTTC
clone_size: few; d_call: .; v_call: TRBV6-5; j_call: TRBJ2-5; cdr3_aa: CASSSRDTLASAYF; cdr3_nt: TGTGCCAGCAGTTCACGAGATACCCTTGCGTCGGCGTACTTC
clone_size: .; d_call: .; v_call: TRBV12-3/TRBV12-4; j_call: TRBJ1-1; cdr3_aa: CASSSTKTGEAFF; cdr3_nt: TGTGCCAGCAGTTCCACAAAAACGGGTGAAGCTTTCTTT
clone_size: .; d_call: TRBD1; v_call: TRBV18; j_call: TRBJ2-7; cdr3_aa: CASSPGWDSPSSYEQYF; cdr3_nt: TGTGCCAGCTCACCCGGGTGGGACAGTCCGAGCTCCTACGAGCAGTACTTC
clone_size: few; d_call: TRBD1; v_call: TRBV10-3; j_call: TRBJ1-6; cdr3_aa: CAISPDRGGSPLHF; cdr3_nt: TGTGCCATCAGTCCGGACAGGGGGGGTTCACCCCTCCACTTT
clone_size: few; d_call: TRBD2; v_call: TRBV20-1; j_call: TRBJ2-7; cdr3_aa: CSARGPRLAGGSYEQYF; cdr3_nt: TGCAGTGCTAGAGGCCCCAGACTAGCGGGGGGTTCCTACGAGCAGTACTTC
clone_size: .; d_call: .; v_call: TRBV6-5; j_call: TRBJ2-4; cdr3_aa: CASSYGQGAKNIQYF; cdr3_nt: TGTGCCAGCAGTTACGGGCAGGGCGCCAAAAACATTCAGTACTTC
clone_size: .; d_call: TRBD1; v_call: TRBV19; j_call: TRBJ1-2; cdr3_aa: CASSSQTGGSYGYTF; cdr3_nt: TGTGCCAGTAGTTCGCAAACAGGGGGCAGCTATGGCTACACCTTC
clone_size: .; d_call: .; v_call: TRBV6-5; j_call: TRBJ2-5; cdr3_aa: CASSSQLTQYF; cdr3_nt: TGTGCCAGCAGTTCCCAGTTGACCCAGTACTTC
clone_size: .; d_call: .; v_call: TRBV6-2/TRBV6-3; j_call: TRBJ2-7; cdr3_aa: CASSPPSGSYEQYF; cdr3_nt: TGTGCCAGCAGCCCTCCCTCAGGGTCCTACGAGCAGTACTTC
clone_size: .; d_call: .; v_call: TRBV27; j_call: TRBJ1-2; cdr3_aa: CASSSRAGLYGYTF; cdr3_nt: TGTGCCAGCAGTTCACGTGCGGGCTTATATGGCTACACCTTC
clone_size: few; d_call: .; v_call: TRBV2; j_call: TRBJ1-1; cdr3_aa: CASSEQRGGNTEAFF; cdr3_nt: TGTGCCAGCAGTGAACAAAGGGGGGGGAACACTGAAGCTTTCTTT
clone_size: few; d_call: TRBD1; v_call: TRBV7-2; j_call: TRBJ2-2; cdr3_aa: CASSATGESTGELFF; cdr3_nt: TGTGCCAGCAGTGCTACAGGGGAGAGCACCGGGGAGCTGTTTTTT
clone_size: .; d_call: .; v_call: TRBV4-1; j_call: TRBJ2-1; cdr3_aa: CASSPGRGKHNEQFF; cdr3_nt: TGCGCCAGCAGCCCGGGACGGGGGAAACACAATGAGCAGTTCTTC
clone_size: .; d_call: TRBD1; v_call: TRBV12-3/TRBV12-4; j_call: TRBJ2-7; cdr3_aa: CASSLNHGQGGGYEQYF; cdr3_nt: TGTGCCAGCAGTTTAAATCATGGACAGGGTGGGGGGTACGAGCAGTACTTC
clone_size: few; d_call: .; v_call: TRBV6-2/TRBV6-3; j_call: TRBJ2-2; cdr3_aa: CASSYLQGNTGELFF; cdr3_nt: TGTGCCAGCAGTTATCTTCAGGGGAACACCGGGGAGCTGTTTTTT
clone_size: .; d_call: TRBD1; v_call: TRBV7-8; j_call: TRBJ1-6; cdr3_aa: CASSFYVTGGTSYNSPLHF; cdr3_nt: TGTGCCAGCAGCTTCTACGTGACAGGGGGAACCTCCTATAATTCACCCCTCCACTTT
clone_size: .; d_call: .; v_call: TRBV14; j_call: TRBJ1-1; cdr3_aa: CASSPVGGLGTEAFF; cdr3_nt: TGTGCCAGCAGCCCTGTAGGCGGGCTTGGGACTGAAGCTTTCTTT
clone_size: few; d_call: .; v_call: TRBV7-9; j_call: TRBJ2-2; cdr3_aa: CASSFDGGGELFF; cdr3_nt: TGTGCCAGCAGCTTTGACGGTGGCGGGGAGCTGTTTTTT
clone_size: .; d_call: .; v_call: TRBV6-5; j_call: TRBJ1-1; cdr3_aa: CASSFLPAFFMNTEAFF; cdr3_nt: TGTGCCAGCAGTTTTCTCCCTGCTTTTTTCATGAACACTGAAGCTTTCTTT
clone_size: few; d_call: TRBD2; v_call: TRBV20-1; j_call: TRBJ2-3; cdr3_aa: CSARGGPTSGGFTDTQYF; cdr3_nt: TGCAGTGCTAGAGGGGGGCCTACTAGCGGGGGGTTCACAGATACGCAGTATTTT
clone_size: few; d_call: .; v_call: TRBV27; j_call: TRBJ2-3; cdr3_aa: CASRPMRQGKDADTQYF; cdr3_nt: TGTGCCAGCAGACCCATGAGGCAGGGGAAGGACGCAGATACGCAGTATTTT